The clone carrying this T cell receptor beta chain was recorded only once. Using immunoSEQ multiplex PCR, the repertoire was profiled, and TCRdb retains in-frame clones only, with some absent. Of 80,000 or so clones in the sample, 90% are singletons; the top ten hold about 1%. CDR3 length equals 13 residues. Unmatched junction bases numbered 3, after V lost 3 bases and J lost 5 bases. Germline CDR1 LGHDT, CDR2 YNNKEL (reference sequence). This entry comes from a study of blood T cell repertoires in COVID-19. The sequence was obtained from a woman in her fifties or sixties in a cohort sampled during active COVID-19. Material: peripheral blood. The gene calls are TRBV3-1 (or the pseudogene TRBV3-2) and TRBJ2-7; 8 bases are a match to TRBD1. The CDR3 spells CASSQETGDEQYF. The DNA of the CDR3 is TGTGCCAGCAGCCAGGAGACAGGGGACGAGCAGTACTTC.